The rows below give T cell receptor beta chains drawn from one sample of a study of preoperative IRX-2 immunotherapy in early breast cancer. Sequenced by immunoSEQ multiplex PCR; TCRdb stores in-frame clones only, minus some. The data hold tens of thousands of clones, with about 90% observed a single time. The sequencing used tumor tissue, collected after IRX-2 immunotherapy. These receptors all come from a human donor with breast cancer. Both conserved end residues are part of each CDR3. The order of the fields is CDR3 protein, CDR3 DNA, D gene, V gene, J gene, clone size. The D gene is left open where the match is weak. Expanded clones get a size class; other rows say once, few or many, or leave the size out.

CASSFLSTGELFF	TGTGCCAGCAGTTTTCTGTCTACCGGGGAGCTGTTTTTT	NA	TRBV9	TRBJ2-2	NA
CASSPPGAVYGYTF	TGTGCCAGCAGCCCCCCGGGGGCGGTCTATGGCTACACCTTC	NA	TRBV11-3	TRBJ1-2	NA
CASSQDISYEQYF	TGCGCCAGCAGCCAAGATATAAGCTACGAGCAGTACTTC	NA	TRBV4-1	TRBJ2-7	NA
CASSLGLAGQETQYF	TGTGCCAGCAGCTTAGGACTAGCGGGACAAGAGACCCAGTACTTC	TRBD2	TRBV11-3	TRBJ2-5	NA
CASSRAGQAYNEQFF	TGTGCCAGCAGCCGAGCGGGGCAGGCCTACAATGAGCAGTTCTTC	TRBD2	TRBV11-3	TRBJ2-1	NA
CASSSIATSYEQYF	TGCGCCAGCAGTAGCATAGCGACGTCCTACGAGCAGTACTTC	NA	TRBV10-2	TRBJ2-7	NA
CASRPRGGMNTEAFF	TGTGCCAGTAGACCTCGAGGGGGAATGAACACTGAAGCTTTCTTT	NA	TRBV19	TRBJ1-1	few
CASSIQGAGQPQHF	TGTGCCAGCAGTATACAGGGGGCCGGTCAGCCCCAGCATTTT	TRBD1	TRBV6-8	TRBJ1-5	once
CASSIQGGPHNEQFF	TGTGCCAGTAGTATCCAGGGGGGGCCACACAATGAGCAGTTCTTC	NA	TRBV19	TRBJ2-1	NA
CASSLGRQRNTESFF	TGTGCCAGCAGCTTAGGGCGGCAGAGGAACACTGAATCTTTCTTT	NA	TRBV11-3	TRBJ1-1	few
CASRPGTGANTEAFF	TGTGCCAGCAGACCCGGGACAGGAGCGAACACTGAAGCTTTCTTT	TRBD1	TRBV6-8	TRBJ1-1	few
CAISELPGQNQPQHF	TGTGCCATCAGTGAGCTCCCGGGACAGAATCAGCCCCAGCATTTT	TRBD1	TRBV10-3	TRBJ1-5	NA
CASSYGGDGGYTF	TGTGCCAGCAGTTATGGTGGCGACGGTGGCTACACCTTC	NA	TRBV6-8	TRBJ1-2	NA
CASSPGLKGTGIRNQPQHF	TGCGCCAGCAGCCCAGGTCTAAAAGGGACAGGGATACGAAATCAGCCCCAGCATTTT	TRBD1	TRBV5-1	TRBJ1-5	NA
CATSRATGVTEAFF	TGTGCCACCAGCAGAGCGACAGGGGTTACTGAAGCTTTCTTT	TRBD1	TRBV15	TRBJ1-1	NA
CASSFDRDREAINTGELFF	TGTGCCAGCAGCTTCGACCGGGACAGGGAAGCGATTAACACCGGGGAGCTGTTTTTT	TRBD1	TRBV11-3	TRBJ2-2	NA
CASSIGGGVYNEQFF	TGTGCCAGTAGTATCGGCGGGGGCGTCTACAATGAGCAGTTCTTC	NA	TRBV19	TRBJ2-1	NA
CASSPSSNQPQHF	TGTGCCAGCAGCCCCAGTAGCAATCAGCCCCAGCATTTT	NA	TRBV6-4	TRBJ1-5	NA
CASSQGGNTEAFF	TGTGCCAGCAGCCAAGGGGGGAACACTGAAGCTTTCTTT	NA	TRBV14	TRBJ1-1	NA
CASRGVPGQVTEAFF	TGTGCCAGCAGAGGGGTACCGGGACAGGTGACTGAAGCTTTCTTT	TRBD1	TRBV6-8	TRBJ1-1	NA
CASSGSQGALGEKLFF	TGTGCCAGCAGCGGCTCACAGGGGGCGCTTGGGGAAAAACTGTTTTTT	TRBD1	TRBV11-1	TRBJ1-4	NA
CASSLNGRGNQPQHF	TGTGCCAGCAGTTTGAACGGCCGGGGCAATCAGCCCCAGCATTTT	NA	TRBV28	TRBJ1-5	NA
CASSPWGGGNEKLFF	TGTGCCAGCAGCCCCTGGGGGGGCGGAAATGAAAAACTGTTTTTT	NA	TRBV11-3	TRBJ1-4	once
CASSYVAGGPKETQYF	TGTGCCAGCAGCTACGTAGCGGGGGGGCCTAAAGAGACCCAGTACTTC	TRBD2	TRBV7-7	TRBJ2-5	NA